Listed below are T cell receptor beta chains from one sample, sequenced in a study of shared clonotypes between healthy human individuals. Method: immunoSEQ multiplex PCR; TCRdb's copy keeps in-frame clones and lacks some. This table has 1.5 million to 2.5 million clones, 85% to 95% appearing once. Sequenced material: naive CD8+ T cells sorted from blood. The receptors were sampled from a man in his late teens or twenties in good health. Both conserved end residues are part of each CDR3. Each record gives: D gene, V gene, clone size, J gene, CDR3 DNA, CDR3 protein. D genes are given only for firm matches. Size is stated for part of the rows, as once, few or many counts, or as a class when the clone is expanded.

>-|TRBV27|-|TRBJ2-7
TGTGCCAGCAGTTTTGGAGTCGGATTCTACGAGCAGTACTTC
CASSFGVGFYEQYF
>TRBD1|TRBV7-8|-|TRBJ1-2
TGTGCCAGCAGCTTACGAGACAGGGGTCCCATCTATGGCTACACCTTC
CASSLRDRGPIYGYTF
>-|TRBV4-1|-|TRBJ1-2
TGCGCCAGCAGCCAAGAAAGACAGAACTCCATCTATGGCTACACCTTC
CASSQERQNSIYGYTF
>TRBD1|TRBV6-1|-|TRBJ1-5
TGTGCCAGCAGTGATATCCCAGGGGGCGGGCAGCCCCAGCATTTT
CASSDIPGGGQPQHF
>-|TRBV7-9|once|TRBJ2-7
TGTGCCAGCAGCTTAGCCGTCACCTACGAGCAGTACTTC
CASSLAVTYEQYF
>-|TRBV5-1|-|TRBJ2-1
TGCGCCAGCAGCTTGGAAGGGGAAGGGGCCTACAATGAGCAGTTCTTC
CASSLEGEGAYNEQFF
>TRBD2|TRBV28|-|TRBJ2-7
TGTGCCAGCAGCTTATTCCTTAGTATAGCGGGGGGGACCTACGAGCAGTACTTC
CASSLFLSIAGGTYEQYF
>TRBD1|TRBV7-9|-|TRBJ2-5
TGTGCCAGCAGCCCCGCCGACAGGGGCTACCAAGAGACCCAGTACTTC
CASSPADRGYQETQYF
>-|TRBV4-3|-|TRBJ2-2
TGCGCCAGCAGCCAGGGACAATTCGGGGAGCTGTTTTTT
CASSQGQFGELFF
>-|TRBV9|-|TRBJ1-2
TGTGCCAGCAGCTCGGGGACGCCCCATGGCTACACCTTC
CASSSGTPHGYTF
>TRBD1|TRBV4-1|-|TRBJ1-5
TGCGCCAGCAGCCAAGAATCTAGGACAGGGGGCAATCAGCCCCAGCATTTT
CASSQESRTGGNQPQHF
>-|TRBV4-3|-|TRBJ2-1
TGCGCCAGCAGCCAAGATGGCCTGAACAATGAGCAGTTCTTC
CASSQDGLNNEQFF
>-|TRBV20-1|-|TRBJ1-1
TGCAGTGCTGCCGGGGACATTGAAGCTTTCTTT
CSAAGDIEAFF
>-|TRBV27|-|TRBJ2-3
TGTGCCAGCAGTCCCCCTCCGTGGCAGTATTTT
CASSPPPWQYF
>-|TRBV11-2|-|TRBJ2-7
TGTGCCAGCAGCGACCCGGGGCGGGATGTCTACGAGCAGTACTTC
CASSDPGRDVYEQYF
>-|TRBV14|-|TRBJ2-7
TGTGCCAGCAGCCAGAGGACCCTCGTAGGGGCCTACGAGCAGTACTTC
CASSQRTLVGAYEQYF
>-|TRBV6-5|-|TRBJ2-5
TGTGCCAGCAGTTACGAGGCCGGGGGAACCCAGTACTTC
CASSYEAGGTQYF
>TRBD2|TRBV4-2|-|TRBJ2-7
TGTGCCAGCAGCCAAGAAGTAAGCGGGGCCAATATCGAGCAGTACTTC
CASSQEVSGANIEQYF
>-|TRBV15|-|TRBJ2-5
TGTGCCACCAGCAGAGATACGGAGACCCAGTACTTC
CATSRDTETQYF
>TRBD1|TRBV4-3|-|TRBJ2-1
TGCGCCAGCAGCCAAGATAACAGACAGGGGATCTACAATGAGCAGTTCTTC
CASSQDNRQGIYNEQFF
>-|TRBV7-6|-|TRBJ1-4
TGTGCCAGCAGCTTGTTTACAGAGAAGAATGAAAAACTGTTTTTT
CASSLFTEKNEKLFF
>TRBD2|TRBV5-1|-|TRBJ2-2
TGCGCCAGCAGCCAACCGATAGCGGGAGAGAACACCGGGGAGCTGTTTTTT
CASSQPIAGENTGELFF
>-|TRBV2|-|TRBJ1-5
TGTGCCAGCAAGCGGGCGGGGGGCTCGATTCAGCCCCAGCATTTT
CASKRAGGSIQPQHF
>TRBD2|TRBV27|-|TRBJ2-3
TGTGCCAGCAGTTTATCGAAGCGGGACGGGGATACGCAGTATTTT
CASSLSKRDGDTQYF
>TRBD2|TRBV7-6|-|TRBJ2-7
TGTGCCAGCAGCTTAGGGGAGGGGTCCGTTTCCAGCTACGAGCAGTACTTC
CASSLGEGSVSSYEQYF
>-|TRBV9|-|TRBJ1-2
TGTGCCAGCAGCCCGACGGGGGCGGACTATGGCTACACCTTC
CASSPTGADYGYTF